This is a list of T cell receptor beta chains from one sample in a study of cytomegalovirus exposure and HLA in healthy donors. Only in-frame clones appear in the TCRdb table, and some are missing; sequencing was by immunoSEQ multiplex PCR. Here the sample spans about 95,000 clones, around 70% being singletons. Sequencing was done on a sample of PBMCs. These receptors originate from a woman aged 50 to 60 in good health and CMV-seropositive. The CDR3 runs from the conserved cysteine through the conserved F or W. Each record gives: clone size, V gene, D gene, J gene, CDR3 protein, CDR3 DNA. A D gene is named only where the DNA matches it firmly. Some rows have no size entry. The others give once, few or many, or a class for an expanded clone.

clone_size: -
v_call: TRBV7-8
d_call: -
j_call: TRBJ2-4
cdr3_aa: CASSLSSGTKNIQYF
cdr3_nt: TGTGCCAGCAGCTTATCGTCAGGGACCAAAAACATTCAGTACTTC

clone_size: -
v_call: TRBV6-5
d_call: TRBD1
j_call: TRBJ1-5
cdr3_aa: CASRGTGGFQPQHF
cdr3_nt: TGTGCCAGCAGGGGGACAGGGGGGTTTCAGCCCCAGCATTTT

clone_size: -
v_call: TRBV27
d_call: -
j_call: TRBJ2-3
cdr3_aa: CASSWWYSSTDTQYF
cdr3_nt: TGTGCCAGCAGTTGGTGGTACTCTAGCACAGATACGCAGTATTTT

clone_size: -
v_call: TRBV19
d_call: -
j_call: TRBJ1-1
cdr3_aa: CASSISGAENTEAFF
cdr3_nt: TGTGCCAGTAGTATTTCAGGGGCGGAGAACACTGAAGCTTTCTTT

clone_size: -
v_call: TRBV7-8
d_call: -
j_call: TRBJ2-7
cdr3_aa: CASSFASVTGEQYF
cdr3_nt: TGTGCCAGCAGCTTCGCTAGCGTTACCGGCGAGCAGTACTTC

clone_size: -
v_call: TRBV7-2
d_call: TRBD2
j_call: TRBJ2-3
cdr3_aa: CASSLLLAGGTDTQYF
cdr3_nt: TGTGCCAGCAGCCTGCTTCTAGCGGGAGGCACAGATACGCAGTATTTT

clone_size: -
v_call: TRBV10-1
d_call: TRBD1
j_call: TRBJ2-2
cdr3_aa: CASSDQDRAPGELFF
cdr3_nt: TGCGCCAGCAGCGATCAGGACAGGGCCCCCGGGGAGCTGTTTTTT

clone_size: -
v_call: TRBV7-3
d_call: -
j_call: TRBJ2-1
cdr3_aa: CASSRLPEYEQFF
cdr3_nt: TGTGCCAGCAGCCGGCTACCGGAGTACGAGCAGTTCTTC

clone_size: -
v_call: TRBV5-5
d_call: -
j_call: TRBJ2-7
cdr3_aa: CASSLYTGTYEQYF
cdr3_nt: TGTGCCAGCAGCTTGTACACAGGGACCTACGAGCAGTACTTC

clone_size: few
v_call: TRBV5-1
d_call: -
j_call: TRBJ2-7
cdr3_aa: CASSLVLGGEQYF
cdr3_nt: TGCGCCAGCAGCTTGGTGCTGGGAGGCGAGCAGTACTTC

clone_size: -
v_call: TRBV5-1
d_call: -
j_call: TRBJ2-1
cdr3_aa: CASSLTSKSGDEQFF
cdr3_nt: TGCGCCAGCAGCCTTACTAGCAAAAGTGGAGATGAGCAGTTCTTC

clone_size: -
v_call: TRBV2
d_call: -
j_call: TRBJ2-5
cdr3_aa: CASSESLRETQYF
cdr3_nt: TGTGCCAGCAGTGAATCCTTACGGGAGACCCAGTACTTC

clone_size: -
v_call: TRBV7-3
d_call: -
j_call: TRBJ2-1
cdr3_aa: CASSLSGPNNEQFF
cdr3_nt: TGTGCCAGCAGCTTAAGCGGCCCGAACAATGAGCAGTTCTTC

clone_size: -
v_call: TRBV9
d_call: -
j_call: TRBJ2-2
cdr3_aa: CASSDPGGTNTGELFF
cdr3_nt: TGTGCCAGCAGCGACCCCGGGGGAACGAACACCGGGGAGCTGTTTTTT

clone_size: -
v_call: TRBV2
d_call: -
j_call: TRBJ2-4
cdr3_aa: CASSDYLIQYF
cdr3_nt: TGTGCCAGCAGTGACTATCTCATTCAGTACTTC

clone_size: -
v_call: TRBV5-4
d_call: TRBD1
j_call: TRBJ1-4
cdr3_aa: CASSSAGGRSEKLFF
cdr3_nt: TGTGCCAGCAGCTCTGCAGGGGGTCGTAGTGAAAAACTGTTTTTT

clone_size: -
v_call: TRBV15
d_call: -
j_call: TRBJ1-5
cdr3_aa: CATSSGRAQPQHF
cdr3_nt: TGTGCCACCAGCAGTGGCAGGGCCCAGCCCCAGCATTTT

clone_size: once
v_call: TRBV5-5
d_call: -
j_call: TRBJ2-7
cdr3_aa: CASSLATVGAYEQYF
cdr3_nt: TGTGCCAGCAGCTTGGCGACCGTTGGAGCCTACGAGCAGTACTTC

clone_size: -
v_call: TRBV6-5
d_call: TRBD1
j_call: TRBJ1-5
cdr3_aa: CASRQGPYQPQHF
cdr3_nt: TGTGCCAGCAGACAGGGGCCTTATCAGCCCCAGCATTTT

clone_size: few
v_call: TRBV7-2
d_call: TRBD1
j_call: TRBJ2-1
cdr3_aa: CASSSGTGPYNEQFF
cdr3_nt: TGTGCCAGCAGCTCCGGGACAGGGCCCTACAATGAGCAGTTCTTC

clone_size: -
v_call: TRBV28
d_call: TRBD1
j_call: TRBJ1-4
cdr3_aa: CASSPPGQMGEKLFF
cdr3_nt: TGTGCCAGCAGTCCGCCGGGACAGATGGGGGAAAAACTGTTTTTT

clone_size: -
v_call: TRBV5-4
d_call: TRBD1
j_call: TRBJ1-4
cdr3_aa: CASSFQGVNEKLFF
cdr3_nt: TGTGCCAGCAGCTTTCAGGGGGTAAATGAAAAACTGTTTTTT

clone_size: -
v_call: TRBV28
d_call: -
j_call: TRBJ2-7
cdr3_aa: CASSRSNPPEQYF
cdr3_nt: TGTGCCAGCAGTCGTAGTAATCCCCCCGAGCAGTACTTC

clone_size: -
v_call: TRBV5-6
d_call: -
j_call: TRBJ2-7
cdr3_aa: CASSLPWGVAAGSYEQYF
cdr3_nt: TGTGCCAGCAGCTTGCCGTGGGGCGTAGCGGCCGGTAGCTACGAGCAGTACTTC

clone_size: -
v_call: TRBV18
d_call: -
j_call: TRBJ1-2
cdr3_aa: CASSPGGDAYGYTF
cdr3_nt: TGTGCCAGCTCACCTGGCGGGGATGCCTATGGCTACACCTTC

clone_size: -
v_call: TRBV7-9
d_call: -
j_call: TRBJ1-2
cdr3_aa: CSSSFRGAGVDPRGYTF
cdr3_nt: TGTTCCAGCAGCTTTAGGGGCGCGGGGGTAGATCCCCGTGGCTACACCTTC

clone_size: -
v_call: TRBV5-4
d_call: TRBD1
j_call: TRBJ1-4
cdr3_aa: CASSPGGTAEKLFF
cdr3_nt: TGTGCCAGCAGCCCGGGGGGGACAGCTGAAAAACTGTTTTTT

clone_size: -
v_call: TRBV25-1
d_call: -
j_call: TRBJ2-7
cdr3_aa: CASSEGGGPYEQYF
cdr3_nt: TGTGCCAGCAGTGAAGGGGGGGGCCCCTACGAGCAGTACTTC

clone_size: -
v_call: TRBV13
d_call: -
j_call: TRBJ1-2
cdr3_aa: CASSLLRGEGYTF
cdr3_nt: TGTGCCAGCAGCCTCCTGCGGGGGGAGGGCTACACCTTC

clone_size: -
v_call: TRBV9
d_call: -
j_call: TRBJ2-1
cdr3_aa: CASSVAELRPYNEQFF
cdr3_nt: TGTGCCAGCAGCGTCGCCGAACTGCGGCCCTACAATGAGCAGTTCTTC

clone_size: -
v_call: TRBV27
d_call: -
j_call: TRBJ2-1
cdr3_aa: CASSSFVGFHNEQFF
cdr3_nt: TGTGCCAGCAGTTCCTTTGTGGGCTTCCACAATGAGCAGTTCTTC

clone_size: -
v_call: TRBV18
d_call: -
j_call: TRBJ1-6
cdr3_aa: CASSPGEGLILSALHF
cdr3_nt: TGTGCCAGCTCACCTGGTGAGGGTCTGATTCTATCGGCCCTCCACTTT

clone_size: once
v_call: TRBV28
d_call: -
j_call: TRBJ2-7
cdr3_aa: CASSQQGPATEQYF
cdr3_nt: TGTGCCAGCAGTCAACAGGGTCCGGCAACTGAGCAGTACTTC

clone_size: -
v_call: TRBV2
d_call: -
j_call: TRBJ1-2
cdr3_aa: CASSERYGGYTF
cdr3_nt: TGTGCCAGCAGTGAGCGGTACGGTGGCTACACCTTC

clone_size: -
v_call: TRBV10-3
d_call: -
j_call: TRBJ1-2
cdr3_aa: CAISESGGQSSGYGYTF
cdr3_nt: TGTGCCATCAGTGAGTCAGGTGGACAGAGCTCGGGCTATGGCTACACCTTC

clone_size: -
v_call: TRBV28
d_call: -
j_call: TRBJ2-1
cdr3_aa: CASSSASSYNEQFF
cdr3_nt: TGTGCCAGCTCTAGCGCGAGCTCCTACAATGAGCAGTTCTTC

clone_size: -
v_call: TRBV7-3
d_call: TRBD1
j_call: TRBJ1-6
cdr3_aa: CASSVDRGYDSPLHF
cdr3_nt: TGTGCCAGCAGCGTGGACAGGGGCTATGATTCACCCCTCCACTTT

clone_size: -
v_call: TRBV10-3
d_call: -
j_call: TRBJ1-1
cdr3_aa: CAISEQVEAFF
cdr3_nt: TGTGCCATCAGTGAGCAGGTTGAAGCTTTCTTT

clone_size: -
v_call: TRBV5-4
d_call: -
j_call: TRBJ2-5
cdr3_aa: CASSPGSQETQYF
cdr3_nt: TGTGCCAGCAGCCCAGGTAGCCAAGAGACCCAGTACTTC